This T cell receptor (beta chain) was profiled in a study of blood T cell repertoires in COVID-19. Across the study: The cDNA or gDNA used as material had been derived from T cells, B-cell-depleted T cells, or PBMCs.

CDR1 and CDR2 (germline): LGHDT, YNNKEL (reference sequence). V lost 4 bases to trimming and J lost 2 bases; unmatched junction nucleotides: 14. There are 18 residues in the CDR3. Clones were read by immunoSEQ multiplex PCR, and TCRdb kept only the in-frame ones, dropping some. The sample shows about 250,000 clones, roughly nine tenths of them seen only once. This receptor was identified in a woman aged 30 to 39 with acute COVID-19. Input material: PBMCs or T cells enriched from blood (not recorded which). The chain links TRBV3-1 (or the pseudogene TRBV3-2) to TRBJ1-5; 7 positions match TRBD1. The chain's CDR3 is CASSLETGLKWGNQPQHF. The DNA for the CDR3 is TGTGCCAGCAGCCTCGAGACAGGGCTCAAGTGGGGCAATCAGCCCCAGCATTTT.